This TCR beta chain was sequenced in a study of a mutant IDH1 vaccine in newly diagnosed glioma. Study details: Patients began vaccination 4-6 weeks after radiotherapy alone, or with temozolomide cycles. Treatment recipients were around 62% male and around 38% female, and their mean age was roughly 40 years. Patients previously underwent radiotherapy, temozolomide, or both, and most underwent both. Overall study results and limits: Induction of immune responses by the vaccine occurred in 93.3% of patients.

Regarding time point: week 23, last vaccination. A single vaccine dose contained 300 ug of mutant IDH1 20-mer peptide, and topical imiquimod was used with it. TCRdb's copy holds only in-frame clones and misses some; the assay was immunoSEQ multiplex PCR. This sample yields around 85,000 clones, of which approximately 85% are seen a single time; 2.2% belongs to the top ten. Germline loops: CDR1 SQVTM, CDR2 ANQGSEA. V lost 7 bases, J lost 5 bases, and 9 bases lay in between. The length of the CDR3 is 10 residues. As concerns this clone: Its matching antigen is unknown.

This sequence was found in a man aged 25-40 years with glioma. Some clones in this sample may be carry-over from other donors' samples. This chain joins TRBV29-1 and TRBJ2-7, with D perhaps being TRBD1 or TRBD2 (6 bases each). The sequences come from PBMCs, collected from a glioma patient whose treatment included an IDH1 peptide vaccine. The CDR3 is CSAGGNEQYF. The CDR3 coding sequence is TGCAGCGCCGGGGGCAACGAGCAGTACTTC.